This T cell receptor (beta chain) was recorded in a study of OX40 agonist ivuxolimab in advanced cancers. Findings of the study overall: Some nonresponders likewise displayed low normalized T-cell clonal expansion. Clonal expansion in partial responders at 0.1-3.0 mg/kg ranked among the lowest.

Details on this clone: Its antigen remains unidentified.

Clones were sequenced by immunoSEQ multiplex PCR, and TCRdb holds only the in-frame ones, with some missing. The sample has some 80,000 clones, under 90% seen once. The germline V and J ends were trimmed by 4 bases and 2 bases, with 5 bases remaining between them. Looked up from germline, CDR1 is MNHNY and CDR2 is SVGAGI (reference sequence). The CDR3 is 13 amino acids. If patients had autoimmune disease history or systemic immunosuppression, they were excluded. J is TRBJ2-2 and V is TRBV6-6; D is uncertain. Sequences were derived from CD4+ or CD8+ T cells sorted from blood, sampled in a trial of the OX40 agonist ivuxolimab. This receptor was identified in an adult with an advanced solid tumor such as melanoma, head and neck, liver or kidney cancer. The CDR3 nucleotides read TGTGCCAGCAGTTCACAAAACACCGGGGAGCTGTTTTTT. Its protein product is CASSSQNTGELFF.